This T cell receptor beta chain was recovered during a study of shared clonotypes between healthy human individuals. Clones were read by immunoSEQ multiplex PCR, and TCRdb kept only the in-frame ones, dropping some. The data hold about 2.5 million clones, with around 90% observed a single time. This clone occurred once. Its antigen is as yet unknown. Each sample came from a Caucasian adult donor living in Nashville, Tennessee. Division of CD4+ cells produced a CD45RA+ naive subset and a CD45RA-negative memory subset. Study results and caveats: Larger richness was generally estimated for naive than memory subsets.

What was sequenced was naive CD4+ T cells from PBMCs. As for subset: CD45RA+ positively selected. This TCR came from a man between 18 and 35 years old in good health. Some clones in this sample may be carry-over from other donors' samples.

This chain's CDR3 is CASSTRDRPGPGELFF. The CDR3 DNA is TGTGCCAGCAGCACACGGGACCGCCCTGGTCCCGGGGAGCTGTTTTTT. This rearrangement joins TRBV5-4 to TRBJ2-2, with D possibly called TRBD1 or TRBD2 (5 bases each). Trimming stripped 4 bases from V and 6 bases from J, with 19 bases between. CDR1 SGHNT and CDR2 YYREEE come from the germline V gene (reference sequence). This CDR3 contains 16 residues.